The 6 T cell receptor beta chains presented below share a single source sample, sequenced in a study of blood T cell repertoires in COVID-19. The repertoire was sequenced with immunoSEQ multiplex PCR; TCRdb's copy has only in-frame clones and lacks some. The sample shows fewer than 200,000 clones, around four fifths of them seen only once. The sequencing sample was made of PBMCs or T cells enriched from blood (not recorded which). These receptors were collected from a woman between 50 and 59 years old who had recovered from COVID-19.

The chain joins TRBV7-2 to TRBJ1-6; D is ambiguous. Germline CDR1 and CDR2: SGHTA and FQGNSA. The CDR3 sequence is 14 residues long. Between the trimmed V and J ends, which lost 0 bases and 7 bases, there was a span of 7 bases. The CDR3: CASSLAHSNSPLHF. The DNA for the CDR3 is TGTGCCAGCAGCTTAGCCCACAGCAATTCACCCCTCCACTTT.

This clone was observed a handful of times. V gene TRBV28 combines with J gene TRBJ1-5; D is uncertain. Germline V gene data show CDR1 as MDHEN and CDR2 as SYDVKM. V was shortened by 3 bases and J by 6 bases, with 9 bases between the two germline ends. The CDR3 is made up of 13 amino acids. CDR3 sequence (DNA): TGTGCCAGCAGTTTGGTGCGATCTCAGCCCCAGCATTTT. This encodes CASSLVRSQPQHF.

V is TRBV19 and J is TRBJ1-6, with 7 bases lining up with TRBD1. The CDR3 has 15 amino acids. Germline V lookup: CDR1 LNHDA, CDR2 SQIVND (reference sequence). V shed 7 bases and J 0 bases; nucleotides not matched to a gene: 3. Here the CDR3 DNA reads TGTGCCAGTACTCCAGGGGGCTCCTATAATTCACCCCTCCACTTT. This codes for CASTPGGSYNSPLHF.

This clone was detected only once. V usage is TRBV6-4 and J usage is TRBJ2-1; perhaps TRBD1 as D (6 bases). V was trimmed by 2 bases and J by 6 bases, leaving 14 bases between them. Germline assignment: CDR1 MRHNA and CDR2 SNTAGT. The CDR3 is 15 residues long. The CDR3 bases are TGTGCCAGCAGTGACACAGGGCGAAAACCCAATGAGCAGTTCTTC. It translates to CASSDTGRKPNEQFF.

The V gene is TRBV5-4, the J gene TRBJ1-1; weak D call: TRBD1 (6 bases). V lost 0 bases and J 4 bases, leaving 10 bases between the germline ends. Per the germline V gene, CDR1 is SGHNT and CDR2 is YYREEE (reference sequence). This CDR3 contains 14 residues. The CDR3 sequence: CASSLGGQLTEAFF. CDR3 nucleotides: TGTGCCAGCAGCTTGGGGGGGCAGCTCACTGAAGCTTTCTTT.

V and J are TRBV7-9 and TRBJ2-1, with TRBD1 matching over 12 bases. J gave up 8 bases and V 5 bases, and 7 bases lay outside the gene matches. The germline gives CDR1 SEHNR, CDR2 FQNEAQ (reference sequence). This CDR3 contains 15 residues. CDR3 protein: CASSKGGTGGYEQFF. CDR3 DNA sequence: TGTGCCAGCAGCAAAGGGGGGACAGGGGGCTATGAGCAGTTCTTC.